Below, 6 T cell receptor beta chains from the same sample are listed, as sequenced in a study of Tregs in tolerant kidney transplant recipients. Sequencing was performed with immunoSEQ multiplex PCR; in TCRdb, only in-frame clones are kept and a portion is missing. The table shows nearly 95,000 clones, with over 85% occurring only once. The input for sequencing was CD4+ T cells from blood, taken before the transplant. These receptors were obtained from a human donor who received a combined kidney and bone marrow transplant.

This sequence joins TRBV7-9 and TRBJ2-5; a weak D match, TRBD2 (5 bases). The germline V gene encodes CDR1 SEHNR and CDR2 FQNEAQ (reference sequence). This CDR3 is 13 amino acids long. Trimming took off 5 bases at V and 5 bases at J, with 12 bases between the two ends. CDR3 protein: CASSLTGGETQYF. CDR3 DNA: TGTGCCAGCAGCCTAACCGGCGGGGAGACCCAGTACTTC.

The V gene is TRBV2, the J gene TRBJ2-7; 12 bases align to TRBD1. The CDR3 extends over 13 amino acids. Germline CDR1 is SNHLY and CDR2 is FYNNEI. The J segment lost 6 bases and the V segment lost 7 bases, leaving 4 bases of the junction unmatched. The CDR3, as DNA: TGTGCCAGCACCGGGACAGGGGGCGGCGAGCAGTACTTC. Amino acids: CASTGTGGGEQYF.

The genes are TRBV5-6 and TRBJ2-3; 15 bases align to TRBD2. The V gene's germline CDR1 is SGHDT and CDR2 YYEEEE. The CDR3 is made up of 15 amino acids. V trimming: 4 bases; J trimming: 15 bases; junction bases outside the gene matches: 12. For the CDR3, the DNA is TGTGCCAGCAGCGGACTAGCGGGGGGGCTGAATACTCCATATTTT. This sequence encodes CASSGLAGGLNTPYF. Together with reference TRBV5-6 and TRBJ2-3, the CDR3 gives the full variable domain: DAGVTQSPTHLIKTRGQQVTLRCSPKSGHDTVSWYQQALGQGPQFIFQYYEEEERQRGNFPDRFSGHQFPNYSSELNVNALLLGDSALYLCASSGLAGGLNTPYFGPGTRLTVL.

The chain employs TRBV15 and TRBJ2-2; TRBD2 agrees at 8 bases. V shed 6 bases and J 1 base; nucleotides not matched to a gene: 4. The CDR3 totals 15 residues. CDR1 LNHNV and CDR2 YYDKDF come from the germline V gene (reference sequence). The CDR3 is CATRDGGGNTGELFF. The CDR3 DNA is TGTGCCACCAGGGACGGGGGGGGGAACACCGGGGAGCTGTTTTTT.

CDR3 DNA sequence: TGTGCCAGCAGGGACACCGGGGGCACTGAAGCTTTCTTT. Translated: CASRDTGGTEAFF. The chain links TRBV28 to TRBJ1-1, with D perhaps TRBD1 (5 bases). Per germline, CDR1 MDHEN and CDR2 SYDVKM. The CDR3 loop spans 13 amino acids. V dropped 6 bases and J dropped 4 bases, with 12 bases sitting between them.

This chain joins TRBV5-6 and TRBJ2-1, with TRBD2 matching 10 bases. The V segment lost 1 base and the J segment 9 bases; nucleotides outside the gene matches: 7. In germline, CDR1 is SGHDT, CDR2 YYEEEE. This CDR3 region has 15 residues. In nucleotides, the CDR3 is TGTGCCAGCAGCTTGTTACCTAGCGGGAGCATTGAGCAGTTCTTC. As protein: CASSLLPSGSIEQFF.